The present TCR beta chain was sequenced within a study of neurological immune-mediated disorders (dated by TCRdb to the late 2010s). About the investigation overall: Among the approximately 35 multiple sclerosis patients, relapsing-remitting MS accounted for around 30 and secondary progressive MS accounted for 3. The study compared peripheral blood TCR-beta repertoires of HTLV-I-associated myelopathy (HAM/TSP) patients, multiple sclerosis patients and healthy controls using UMI-based sequencing. The approximately 100 TCR-beta libraries included longitudinal samples, technical triplicates and paired sorted CD4+ and CD8+ T-cell subsets alongside PBMC samples. The cohort was made up of approximately 69 subjects, consisting of about 15 HAM/TSP patients, some 34 multiple sclerosis patients and some 20 healthy controls.

To synthesize cDNA, template-switch 5'RACE was performed with a primer carrying a 10-nucleotide random unique molecular identifier so that each TCR transcript was tagged. Each sequencing run produced over 180 million TCR-beta sequences covering 15-18 subjects. The RNeasy kit was used to extract total RNA. Using the KAPA Real-time Library Amplification kit, TCR-beta VDJ regions were amplified with primers for the TCR constant region and the 5'RACE anchor. Sample indexes and Illumina adaptors were added in a first PCR, and a second PCR then increased library yield. After Ampure bead purification, the TCR product of roughly 650 bp was size-selected on a 2% E-gel SizeSelection system. Before pooling, libraries had their quality checked on a Bioanalyzer, their concentration measured with Qubit, and their quantity determined with the Kapa Library Quantification kit. An Illumina HiSeq 2500 sequenced the libraries paired-end 2 x 150 bp. To increase sequence diversity, about 24-32% phiX was spiked into each library pool. The original methods were these. The quality-filtered reads were processed with the UMI-based MiGEC pipeline, whose error correction step removed more than 80% of the raw TCR sequences. VDJ genes were aligned to IMGT germline references, and each clonotype was defined by a unique CDR3 amino acid sequence together with V-J genes. Clonal expansion, Shannon diversity, and CDR3 relatedness (CalcPairwiseDistances, ClusterSamples) were evaluated with VDJtools, and phylogenetic trees were built with CLCbio workbench. A clone was classed as expanded if it had 8 or more unique UMIs, a cutoff based on coefficient-of-variation modelling across technical triplicates. The public reads were reprocessed in TCRdb via fastp at Q25 and MiXCR, keeping in-frame beta chains. Each CDR3 protein gets just one entry, which takes the most common genes and DNA from the rows behind it. The V and J calls were determined by TCRdb, not by the authors. Here the sample has some 65,000 distinct CDR3 sequences; approximately 5.2% occur a single time. The ten largest clones capture over 2.5% of the sample.

For the unsorted PBMC libraries, 2 million PBMCs were stored in RNAlater at -80 degrees C until RNA extraction and were used to generate the libraries. The multiple sclerosis patients were enrolled in a US clinical protocol that used magnetic resonance imaging to evaluate disease progression. PBMCs were separated from peripheral blood using Ficoll-Hypaque density gradient centrifugation and then cryopreserved in liquid nitrogen. Measured from the cysteine to the phenylalanine, the CDR3 is 15 residues long. CDR3 DNA only is kept here, 45 bases in frame from base 1. The germline V gene supplies CDR1 SGDLS and CDR2 YYNGEE. V drops 0 bases and J drops 1 base, leaving 11 bases in between. This clonotype was picked up many times. This clone's antigen is unknown. Base qualities were left out, and no much larger clone turns up one base away. Results and caveats for the whole study, not just this receptor: No identical CDR3 amino acid sequences were found to be shared among expanded clones across subjects, suggesting that TCR-beta repertoires were private in all groups. The highest TCR clonal expansion was observed in HAM/TSP patients, whereas the lowest was observed in MS patients, even when compared with healthy controls. In a phylogenetic analysis, the repertoires of 18 out of 34 MS patients fell into a single cluster of related CDR3 sequences, pointing to a possible signature at the repertoire level. No clinical or MRI features were associated with the MS cluster, and the authors said that larger cohorts are needed.

This receptor chain uses TRBV9 and TRBJ2-7; the D gene is possibly TRBD1, with 5 bases matching. The receptor comes from a woman between 25 and 40 years old with multiple sclerosis. Specimen: PBMCs. The nucleotides read TGTGCCAGCAGCGTAGGGGGCGGCAATTCCTACGAGCAGTACTTC. It translates to CASSVGGGNSYEQYF.